This TCR beta chain derives from a study of shared clonotypes between healthy human individuals. Measured with immunoSEQ multiplex PCR; TCRdb has only the in-frame clones, and not every one. The sample carries more than 2 million clones, over 85% recorded once. CDR1 and CDR2 from the germline V gene are MNHEY and SMNVEV (reference sequence). The CDR3 length is 15 residues. V dropped 7 bases and J dropped 7; count of bases not matched to a gene: 12. This clonotype was sampled from a man aged 18 to 30 in good health. The chain joins TRBV27 to TRBJ1-2; 10 nucleotides match TRBD1. The sequenced sample was naive CD4+ T cells sorted from blood. The subset is: CD45RA+ positively selected. CDR3 nucleotide sequence: TGTGCCAGCACCCGATCCCGGGACAGGGGCTCTGGCTACACCTTC. It codes for CASTRSRDRGSGYTF.